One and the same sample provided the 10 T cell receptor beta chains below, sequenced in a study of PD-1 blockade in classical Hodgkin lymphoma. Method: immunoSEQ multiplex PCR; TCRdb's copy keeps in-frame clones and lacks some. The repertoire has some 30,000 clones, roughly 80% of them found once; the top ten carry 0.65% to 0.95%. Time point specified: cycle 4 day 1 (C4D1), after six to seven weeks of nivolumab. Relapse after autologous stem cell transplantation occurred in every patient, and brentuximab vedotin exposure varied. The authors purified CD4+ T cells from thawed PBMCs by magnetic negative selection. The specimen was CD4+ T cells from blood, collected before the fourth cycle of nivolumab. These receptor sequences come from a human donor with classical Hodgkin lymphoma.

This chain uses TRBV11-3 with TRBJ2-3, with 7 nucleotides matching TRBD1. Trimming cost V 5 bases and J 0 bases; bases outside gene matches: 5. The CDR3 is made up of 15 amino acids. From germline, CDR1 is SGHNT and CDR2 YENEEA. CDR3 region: CASSPGQSSTDTQYF. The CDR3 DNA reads TGTGCCAGCAGCCCGGGACAGTCTAGCACAGATACGCAGTATTTT.

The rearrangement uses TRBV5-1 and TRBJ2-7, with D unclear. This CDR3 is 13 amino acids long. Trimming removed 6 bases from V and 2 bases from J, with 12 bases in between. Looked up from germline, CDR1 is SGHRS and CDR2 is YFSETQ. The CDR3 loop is CASNPGLTYEQYF. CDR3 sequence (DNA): TGCGCCAGCAATCCGGGCCTTACCTACGAGCAGTACTTC.

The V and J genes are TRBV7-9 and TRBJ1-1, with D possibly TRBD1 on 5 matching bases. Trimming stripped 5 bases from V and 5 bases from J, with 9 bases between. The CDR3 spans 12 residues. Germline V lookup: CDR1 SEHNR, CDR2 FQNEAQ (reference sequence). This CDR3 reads CASSHRTTEAFF. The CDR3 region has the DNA TGTGCCAGCAGCCACAGGACAACTGAAGCTTTCTTT.

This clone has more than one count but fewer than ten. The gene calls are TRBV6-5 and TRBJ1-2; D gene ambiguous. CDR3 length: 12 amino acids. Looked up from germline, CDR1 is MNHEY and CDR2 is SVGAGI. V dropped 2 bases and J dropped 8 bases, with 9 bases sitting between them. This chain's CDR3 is CASSYQGNGYTF. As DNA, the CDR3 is TGTGCCAGCAGTTACCAAGGGAACGGCTACACCTTC.

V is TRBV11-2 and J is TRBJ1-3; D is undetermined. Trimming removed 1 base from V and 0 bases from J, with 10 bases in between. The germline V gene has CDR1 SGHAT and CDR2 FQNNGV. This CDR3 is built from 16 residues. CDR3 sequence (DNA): TGTGCCAGCAGCTTAGGGTTGGGAGTCTCTGGAAACACCATATATTTT. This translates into CASSLGLGVSGNTIYF.

The CDR3 bases are TGCACCGCCGACAGGGAAGGCGATGGCTACACCTTC. This sequence encodes CTADREGDGYTF. The chain recombines TRBV29-1 with TRBJ1-2, with TRBD1 matching 7 bases. Germline CDR1 and CDR2: SQVTM and ANQGSEA. The CDR3 consists of 12 residues.

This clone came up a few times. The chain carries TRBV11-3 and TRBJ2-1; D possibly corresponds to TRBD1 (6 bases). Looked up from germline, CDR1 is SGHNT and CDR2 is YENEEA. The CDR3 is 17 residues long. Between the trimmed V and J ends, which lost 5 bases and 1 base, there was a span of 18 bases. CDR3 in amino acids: CASSRTSTGKSYNEQFF. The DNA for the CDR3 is TGTGCCAGCAGCCGAACATCAACAGGGAAATCCTACAATGAGCAGTTCTTC.

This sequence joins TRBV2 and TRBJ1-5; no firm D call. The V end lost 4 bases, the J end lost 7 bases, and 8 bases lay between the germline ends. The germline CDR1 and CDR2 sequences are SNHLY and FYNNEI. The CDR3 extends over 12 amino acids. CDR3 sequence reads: CASSVLGQPQHF. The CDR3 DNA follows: TGTGCCAGCAGTGTTTTGGGGCAGCCCCAGCATTTT.

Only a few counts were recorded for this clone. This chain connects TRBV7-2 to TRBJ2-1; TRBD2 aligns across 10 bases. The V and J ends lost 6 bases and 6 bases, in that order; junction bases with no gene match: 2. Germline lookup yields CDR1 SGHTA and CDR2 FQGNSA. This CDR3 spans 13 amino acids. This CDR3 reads CASRIAGGNEQFF. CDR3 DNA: TGTGCCAGCAGAATAGCGGGGGGCAATGAGCAGTTCTTC.

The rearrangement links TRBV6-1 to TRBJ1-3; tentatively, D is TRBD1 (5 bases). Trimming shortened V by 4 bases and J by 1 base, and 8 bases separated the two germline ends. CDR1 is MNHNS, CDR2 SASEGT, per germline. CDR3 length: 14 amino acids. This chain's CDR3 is CASSAQGSGNTIYF. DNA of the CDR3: TGTGCCAGCAGTGCGCAGGGATCTGGAAACACCATATATTTT.